The source of this TCR beta chain is a study of blood T cell repertoires in COVID-19. Turning to the study itself: T cells, B-cell-depleted T cells, or PBMCs supplied cDNA or gDNA.

Per germline, CDR1 MNHNS and CDR2 SASEGT. Trimming cost V 0 bases and J 1 base, with 11 bases left between them. The CDR3 runs 16 residues. In the original workflow: Estimated nucleated cell counts came from reference gene primer amplification. Data came from immunoSEQ multiplex PCR; TCRdb stores just in-frame clones and leaves some out. That table is the source of V, J and clone size, and D and trimming were worked out from the DNA. Of about 400,000 clones listed, more than 70% are singletons. The sample comprised peripheral blood. The chain recombines TRBV6-1 with TRBJ2-3, with D possibly being TRBD1 (6 bases). The sequence came from a man aged 40-49 years with acute or convalescent COVID-19. CDR3 region: CASSEAGPGGTDTQYF. CDR3 nucleotide sequence: TGTGCCAGCAGTGAAGCGGGTCCAGGGGGCACAGATACGCAGTATTTT.